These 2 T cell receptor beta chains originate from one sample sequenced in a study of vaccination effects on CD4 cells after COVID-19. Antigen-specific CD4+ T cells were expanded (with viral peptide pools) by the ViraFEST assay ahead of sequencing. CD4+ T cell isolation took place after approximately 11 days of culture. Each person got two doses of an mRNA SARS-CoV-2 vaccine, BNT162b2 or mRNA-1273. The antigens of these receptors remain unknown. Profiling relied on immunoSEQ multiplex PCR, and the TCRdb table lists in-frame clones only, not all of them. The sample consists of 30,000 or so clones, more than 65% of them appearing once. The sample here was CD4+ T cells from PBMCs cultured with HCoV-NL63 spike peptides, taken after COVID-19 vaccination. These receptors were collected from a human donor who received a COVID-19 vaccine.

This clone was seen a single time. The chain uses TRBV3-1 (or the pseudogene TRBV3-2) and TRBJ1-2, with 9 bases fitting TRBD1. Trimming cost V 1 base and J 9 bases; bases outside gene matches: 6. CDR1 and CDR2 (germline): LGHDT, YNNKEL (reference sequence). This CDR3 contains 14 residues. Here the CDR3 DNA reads TGTGCCAGCAGCCAAGGGGGACAGGGTAGCAGCTACACCTTC. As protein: CASSQGGQGSSYTF.

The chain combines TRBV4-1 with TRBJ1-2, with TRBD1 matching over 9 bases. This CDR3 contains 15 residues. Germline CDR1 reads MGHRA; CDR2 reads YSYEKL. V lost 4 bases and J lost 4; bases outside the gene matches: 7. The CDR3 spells CASSPQDRGVYGYTF. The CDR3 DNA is TGCGCCAGCAGCCCACAGGACAGGGGAGTCTATGGCTACACCTTC.